What follows are 8 T cell receptor beta chains derived from one specimen sequenced in a study of shared clonotypes between healthy human individuals. Repertoires were generated with immunoSEQ multiplex PCR, while TCRdb's copy carries only in-frame clones and drops some. This repertoire shows some 2 million clones, 85% to 95% found once; its top ten account for 0.13%. The sequencing input was naive CD4+ T cells sorted from blood. The subset denotes: CD45RA+ positively selected. These receptors originate from a man aged 18-30 years in good health.

The CDR3 loop reads CASSKSTGANYGYTF. The CDR3 region has the DNA TGTGCCAGCAGTAAATCGACAGGGGCTAACTATGGCTACACCTTC. J is TRBJ1-2 and V is TRBV6-5; 8 bases map to TRBD1. This CDR3 region has 15 residues. Germline values: CDR1 MNHEY, CDR2 SVGAGI. V was clipped by 5 bases and J by 0 bases; unmatched bases: 5.

The V gene is TRBV7-2, the J gene TRBJ2-7, with D hard to call. Trimming shortened V by 2 bases and J by 2 bases, and 10 bases separated the two germline ends. The CDR3 extends over 14 amino acids. Looked up from germline, CDR1 is SGHTA and CDR2 is FQGNSA. As DNA, the CDR3 is TGTGCCAGCAGCTTAATAGGGATTCCCTACGAGCAGTACTTC. Translating it yields CASSLIGIPYEQYF.

This chain links TRBV5-1 with TRBJ2-7; 8 bases are shared with TRBD2. This CDR3 is 19 amino acids long. Germline lookup yields CDR1 SGHRS and CDR2 YFSETQ. J gave up 0 bases and V 4 bases, and 18 bases lay outside the gene matches. CDR3 nucleotide sequence: TGCGCCAGCAGCCGGGTCCGATTAAGCGGGGGTGATAGCTCCTACGAGCAGTACTTC. It yields the protein CASSRVRLSGGDSSYEQYF.

The chain is built from TRBV6-5 and TRBJ2-4; 10 bases fit TRBD2. The CDR3 sequence is 14 residues long. CDR1 is MNHEY and CDR2 is SVGAGI in the germline V gene. V trimming: 6 bases; J trimming: 7 bases; junction bases outside the gene matches: 6. Here the CDR3 reads CASRQREGLNIQYF. CDR3 in DNA: TGTGCCAGCAGGCAGCGGGAGGGCCTTAACATTCAGTACTTC.

This clone was picked up one time. The CDR3 sequence is CASSPGGGPSYEQYF. The CDR3 nucleotides read TGTGCCAGCAGTCCCGGGGGCGGGCCTTCCTACGAGCAGTACTTC. The rearrangement uses TRBV28 and TRBJ2-7; D is tentatively TRBD1 or TRBD2 (6 bases each). Deletions cut 5 bases from V and 1 base from J, with 15 bases between. This CDR3 is built from 15 residues. Germline loops: CDR1 MDHEN, CDR2 SYDVKM.

The chain links TRBV5-4 to TRBJ2-2; no firm D call. The length of the CDR3 is 15 residues. With 4 bases removed from V and 0 bases from J, the gap between germline ends came to 10 bases. CDR1 is SGHNT and CDR2 is YYREEE in the germline V gene (reference sequence). CDR3 nucleotide sequence: TGTGCCAGCAGCCGGGCCACTTCGAACACCGGGGAGCTGTTTTTT. Amino acid sequence: CASSRATSNTGELFF. The whole variable domain, remainder taken from reference TRBV5-4 and TRBJ2-2, is ETGVTQSPTHLIKTRGQQVTLRCSSQSGHNTVSWYQQALGQGPQFIFQYYREEENGRGNFPPRFSGLQFPNYSSELNVNALELDDSALYLCASSRATSNTGELFFGEGSRLTVL.

The rearrangement joins TRBV5-4 to TRBJ2-7, with D perhaps matching TRBD2 (6 bases). Germline V gene sequence: CDR1 SGHNT, CDR2 YYREEE (reference sequence). This CDR3 contains 13 residues. Deletions cut 2 bases from V and 2 bases from J, with 8 bases between. The CDR3, as DNA: TGTGCCAGCAGCTTCGCGGGGCCCTACGAGCAGTACTTC. Translating gives CASSFAGPYEQYF.

The chain combines TRBV4-1 with TRBJ2-1, with 7 bases matching TRBD1. The V gene end was trimmed by 0 bases and the J gene end by 9 bases; junction bases not matched to a gene: 8. The germline gives CDR1 MGHRA, CDR2 YSYEKL. The CDR3 length is 15 residues. CDR3 in amino acids: CASSQDNRGRGEQFF. DNA of the CDR3: TGCGCCAGCAGCCAAGATAACAGGGGTCGTGGTGAGCAGTTCTTC.